The entry below gives a single T cell receptor beta chain sequence along with its context. This specimen belongs to a study of blood T cell repertoires in COVID-19. The wider study: From the United States, Italy and Spain came samples of acute and convalescent COVID-19.

The repertoire was sequenced with immunoSEQ multiplex PCR; TCRdb's copy has only in-frame clones and lacks some. This sample has 450,000 to 500,000 clones, with 88% found just once. CDR3 length: 15 amino acids. Trimming at V came to 4 bases and at J to 5 bases, leaving 9 bases not matched to a gene. The germline V gene encodes CDR1 KGHDR and CDR2 SFDVKD. The rearrangement joins TRBV24-1 to TRBJ2-5; 7 bases are a match to TRBD2. What was sequenced was PBMCs or T cells enriched from blood (not recorded which). The TCR originated in a woman aged 60-75 years who had recovered from COVID-19. As DNA, the CDR3 is TGTGCCACCAGTGACCAGACCCAGGGAGGGGAGACCCAGTACTTC. Protein: CATSDQTQGGETQYF.